This is a list of T cell receptor beta chains from one sample in a study of blood T cell repertoires in COVID-19. This table comes from immunoSEQ multiplex PCR, and its TCRdb copy is limited to in-frame clones, with some not included. The repertoire consists of 130,000 or so clones, with about 86% occurring once and the leading ten covering approximately 2.3%. The sample was peripheral blood. These receptors all stem from a woman in her forties or fifties with acute or convalescent COVID-19. Each CDR3 is given with its conserved first and last residue. The size of a clone is reported for some rows only, either as once, few or many, or as a class for expanded clones.

clone_size v_call cdr3_aa
NA TRBV19 CASGPGQVYSPLHF
NA TRBV19 CASSKNQGAFPGTMNTEAFF
NA TRBV9 CASSVTSGTGQETQYF
NA TRBV6-2/TRBV6-3 CASSYSRTSGSSEQFF
once TRBV12-3/TRBV12-4 CASSLTGRGYTF
once TRBV6-5 CASSLTGEGNQPQHF
few TRBV6-1 CASSEAQGYNEKLFF
NA TRBV4-1 CASSPAGGSSYNEQFF
NA TRBV7-9 CASSLAAGVFEQFF
once TRBV6-5 CASRRAGAGDTQYF
NA TRBV18 CASSPWTGGDNTGELFF
once TRBV30 CAWSHYTGGTGAFF
NA TRBV4-3 CASSQDIGLAGRVGYTF
NA TRBV11-2 CASSQGTSGETQYF
NA TRBV7-2 CASSFSGRVAEQYF
NA TRBV28 CASSPGGYTEAFF